This passage covers 2 T cell receptor beta chains from one sample sequenced in a study of T-cell reconstitution after alpha-beta-depleted transplantation in children. Unique molecular identifiers were incorporated during preparation of the TCRbeta library. From the PCR reads, TCRdb called clonotypes with MiXCR, one entry per CDR3 protein. In the table there are approximately 82,000 distinct CDR3 sequences, roughly 16% of which are singletons. Sequenced material: PBMCs, mostly from graft donor cells, taken 180 days after TCRalphabeta/CD19-depleted stem cell transplant. The receptor set was obtained from a male patient between 2 and 15 years old who had a stem cell transplant for acute lymphoblastic leukemia, so the T cells may come from the graft donor.

The J gene is TRBJ2-2, the V gene TRBV7-9, with D unresolved. Germline lookup yields CDR1 SEHNR and CDR2 FQNEAQ (reference sequence). Trimming cost V 4 bases and J 0 bases, with 3 bases left between them. The CDR3 has 13 amino acids. As DNA, the CDR3 is TGTGCCAGCAGCTCCTCGAACACCGGGGAGCTGTTTTTT. It encodes CASSSSNTGELFF.

This clonotype was picked up a small number of times. V is TRBV9 and J is TRBJ2-1; 10 positions agree with TRBD2. This CDR3 has 15 residues. Germline loops: CDR1 SGDLS, CDR2 YYNGEE. Trimming at V came to 3 bases and at J to 6 bases, leaving 6 bases not matched to a gene. The CDR3 bases are TGTGCCAGCAGCGGGACTAGCGGACCTCTCAATGAGCAGTTCTTC. Its protein product is CASSGTSGPLNEQFF. Together with reference TRBV9 and TRBJ2-1, the CDR3 gives the full variable domain: DSGVTQTPKHLITATGQRVTLRCSPRSGDLSVYWYQQSLDQGLQFLIQYYNGEERAKGNILERFSAQQFPDLHSELNLSSLELGDSALYFCASSGTSGPLNEQFFGPGTRLTVL.